One sample yielded the 23 T cell receptor beta chains listed below, sequenced in a study of OX40 agonist ivuxolimab in advanced cancers. Library method: the immunoSEQ multiplex PCR assay. Imported from immuneACCESS, the table was reduced by TCRdb to in-frame sequences with V and J called. These copies leave out some clones; in studies compared against another copy, an unresolved V gene accounts for under half, and the cause of the remainder is not known. The sample records approximately 56,000 clones, around four fifths of which are singletons. In total, the top ten clones hold about 0.73% of the sample. The specimen was CD4+ or CD8+ T cells sorted from blood, collected in a trial of the OX40 agonist ivuxolimab. The origin of the receptors is an adult with an advanced solid tumor such as melanoma, head and neck, liver or kidney cancer.

The V and J genes are TRBV29-1 and TRBJ1-2; TRBD1 agrees at 7 bases. Losses at the gene ends were 1 base for V and 4 bases for J; bases not matched to a gene: 6. Per the germline V gene, CDR1 is SQVTM and CDR2 is ANQGSEA. The CDR3 runs to 14 residues. CDR3 nucleotides: TGCAGCGTTGAAGGTACAGGGGTCGGCTATGGCTACACCTTC. The encoded protein is CSVEGTGVGYGYTF.

This clone has more than one count but fewer than ten. V is TRBV5-4 and J is TRBJ1-5, with D perhaps matching TRBD1 (6 bases). Germline V lookup: CDR1 SGHNT, CDR2 YYREEE (reference sequence). The V end lost 2 bases, the J end lost 4 bases, and 10 bases lay between the germline ends. The CDR3 is 14 amino acids. The CDR3: CASSLGTQNQPQHF. For the CDR3, the DNA is TGTGCCAGCAGCTTAGGGACACAGAATCAGCCCCAGCATTTT.

This chain uses TRBV5-1 with TRBJ2-1, with D possibly TRBD1 on 6 matching bases. The CDR3 has 17 amino acids. V lost 4 bases and J lost 0, with 17 bases in between. Germline CDR1 and CDR2: SGHRS and YFSETQ. CDR3: CASSTGTPLSSYNEQFF. For the CDR3, the DNA is TGCGCCAGCAGCACAGGGACGCCGTTAAGCTCCTACAATGAGCAGTTCTTC.

This clone was detected a few times. V gene TRBV19 combines with J gene TRBJ2-7; no definite D call. Germline V gene data show CDR1 as LNHDA and CDR2 as SQIVND (reference sequence). The CDR3 is 13 amino acids. The V and J ends lost 0 bases and 2 bases respectively, with 5 bases between them. The CDR3 bases are TGTGCCAGTAGTATAGACCCCGCCTACGAGCAGTACTTC. Its translation is CASSIDPAYEQYF.

This chain links TRBV7-9 with TRBJ2-7, with a weak D call TRBD2 (5 bases). The V gene's germline CDR1 is SEHNR and CDR2 FQNEAQ (reference sequence). Trimming took 3 bases from V and 4 from J, leaving 10 bases between them. The CDR3 consists of 13 residues. The CDR3 spells CASSLGGFYEQYF. In DNA, the CDR3 is TGTGCCAGCAGCTTGGGCGGGTTTTACGAGCAGTACTTC. Based on the CDR3 plus reference TRBV7-9 and TRBJ2-7, the full variable domain is DTGVSQNPRHKITKRGQNVTFRCDPISEHNRLYWYRQTLGQGPEFLTYFQNEAQLEKSRLLSDRFSAERPKGSFSTLEIQRTEQGDSAMYLCASSLGGFYEQYFGPGTRLTVT.

V is TRBV28 and J is TRBJ1-4, with a tentative D call TRBD1 (6 bases). The germline V and J ends were trimmed by 5 bases and 4 bases, with 11 bases remaining between them. This CDR3 comprises 14 residues. Germline values: CDR1 MDHEN, CDR2 SYDVKM. CDR3 in DNA: TGTGCCAGCAGTGAGCAGGGGAATAATGAAAAACTGTTTTTT. The encoded protein is CASSEQGNNEKLFF.

The chain is built from TRBV27 and TRBJ2-2, with 7 bases identical to TRBD1. Trimming took 7 bases from V and 2 from J; bases not matched to a gene: 10. CDR3 size: 16 residues. Germline CDR1 and CDR2: MNHEY and SMNVEV (reference sequence). CDR3 DNA sequence: TGTGCCAGCACGGGTGTCGGGACAGACAACACCGGGGAGCTGTTTTTT. Translating gives CASTGVGTDNTGELFF.

V is TRBV27 and J is TRBJ2-1; 14 bases agree with TRBD2. CDR1 MNHEY and CDR2 SMNVEV come from the germline V gene (reference sequence). After removal of 5 bases from V and 15 bases from J, the junction contained 15 bases not matched to a gene. This CDR3 region has 16 residues. CDR3 DNA sequence: TGTGCCAGCAGTCCCCGGACTAGCGGGGGGTCCCCAGCTTGGTTCTTC. Residues: CASSPRTSGGSPAWFF.

V and J are TRBV6-1 and TRBJ2-2; 10 bases line up with TRBD2. Germline values: CDR1 MNHNS, CDR2 SASEGT. The length of the CDR3 is 15 residues. V shed 4 bases and J 2 bases; nucleotides not matched to a gene: 1. Here the CDR3 DNA reads TGTGCCAGCAGTGCTAGCGGGGGTAACACCGGGGAGCTGTTTTTT. It translates to CASSASGGNTGELFF.

This rearrangement joins TRBV27 to TRBJ1-6; D unclear. CDR1 is MNHEY and CDR2 is SMNVEV in the germline V gene (reference sequence). This CDR3 has 18 residues. Trimming left V 3 bases short and J 0 bases short, with 15 bases between. The CDR3 protein is CASSFREPHSSYNSPLHF. The CDR3 bases are TGTGCCAGCAGTTTTCGGGAGCCGCACAGCTCCTATAATTCACCCCTCCACTTT.

This chain connects TRBV6-1 to TRBJ1-6, with D perhaps TRBD1 (5 bases). The CDR3 contains 12 residues. Germline V CDR1 and CDR2: MNHNS, SASEGT. V was clipped by 5 bases and J by 14 bases, with 13 bases between them. The CDR3 DNA sequence: TGTGCCAGCAGTCCAGGACGGACATCCCTCCACTTT. It specifies CASSPGRTSLHF.

The chain couples TRBV11-2 to TRBJ2-3, with 7 bases matching TRBD2. This CDR3 spans 13 amino acids. Germline CDR1 reads SGHAT; CDR2 reads FQNNGV. The ends lost 5 bases at V and 7 bases at J; junction bases unmatched: 6. Written as DNA, the CDR3 is TGTGCCAGCAGCCCGGGGGGATGGAATACGCAGTATTTT. Its protein product is CASSPGGWNTQYF.

The chain has TRBV25-1 and TRBJ2-7, with TRBD2 matching 9 bases. Trimming cost V 6 bases and J 4 bases; bases outside gene matches: 10. The CDR3 loop spans 15 amino acids. Germline V gene data show CDR1 as MGHDK and CDR2 as SYGVNS. CDR3 bases: TGTGCCAGCAGGCTACGCGGGGGGGCGGGATACGAGCAGTACTTC. This gives the protein CASRLRGGAGYEQYF.

The chain employs TRBV27 and TRBJ2-7; D remains ambiguous. This CDR3 has 15 amino acids. V shed 3 bases and J shed 3 bases, with 15 bases lying between them. Looked up from germline, CDR1 is MNHEY and CDR2 is SMNVEV (reference sequence). This chain's CDR3 is CASSLSSWGNYEQYF. The CDR3 coding sequence is TGTGCCAGCAGTTTGTCAAGTTGGGGAAACTACGAGCAGTACTTC.

The chain has TRBV10-1 and TRBJ2-7; 9 bases agree with TRBD2. The CDR3 covers 15 residues. V was clipped by 3 bases and J by 2 bases; unmatched bases: 5. CDR1 and CDR2 from the germline V gene are WNHNN and SYGVQD (reference sequence). The CDR3: CASSDGRGGPYEQYF. DNA of the CDR3: TGCGCCAGCAGTGACGGGCGGGGGGGACCCTACGAGCAGTACTTC.

The chain joins TRBV19 to TRBJ2-7; 8 positions match TRBD2. The V and J ends lost 4 bases and 6 bases, in that order; junction bases with no gene match: 5. The germline V gene encodes CDR1 LNHDA and CDR2 SQIVND (reference sequence). The CDR3 has 13 residues. The CDR3 region is CASSTGGISEQYF. The CDR3 region has the DNA TGTGCCAGTAGTACGGGGGGGATCTCCGAGCAGTACTTC.

This clone was seen a few times. The chain links TRBV5-4 to TRBJ1-6; 7 nucleotides match TRBD1. CDR1 SGHNT and CDR2 YYREEE come from the germline V gene (reference sequence). The CDR3 totals 15 residues. V shed 4 bases and J 7 bases; nucleotides not matched to a gene: 8. The CDR3 spells CASSAPQGTNSPLHF. The CDR3 DNA reads as TGTGCCAGCAGCGCCCCACAGGGGACCAATTCACCCCTCCACTTT.

The V and J genes are TRBV2 and TRBJ2-5; D gene uncertain. The V end was cut by 8 bases, the J end by 7 bases, with 14 bases between. This CDR3 contains 12 residues. CDR1 is SNHLY and CDR2 is FYNNEI in the germline V gene. The CDR3 loop is CASDRLGGTQYF. As DNA, the CDR3 is TGTGCCAGCGATCGACTGGGTGGGACCCAGTACTTC.

This rearrangement joins TRBV12-5 to TRBJ2-3, with 11 bases identical to TRBD2. CDR3 size: 16 residues. V shed 1 base, J shed 5 bases, and the junction held 5 bases outside the gene matches. Germline loops: CDR1 LGHNT, CDR2 FRNRAP. The CDR3 DNA reads as TGTGCTAGTGGTTTGGGGCTAGCGGGGGGCAGAGATACGCAGTATTTT. Its translation: CASGLGLAGGRDTQYF.

This clone was found a few times. The chain has TRBV2 and TRBJ1-2; D might be TRBD1 (5 bases). Germline V CDR1 and CDR2: SNHLY, FYNNEI. CDR3 size: 16 residues. The germline V and J ends were trimmed by 8 bases and 4 bases, with 23 bases remaining between them. Written as DNA, the CDR3 is TGTGCCAGCCAGCGACGGTGGACAAGACGTAGCTATGGCTACACCTTC. Translation gives CASQRRWTRRSYGYTF.

In the case of this clone: Other nucleotide sequences from this sample produce the same CDR3. The chain uses TRBV5-1 and TRBJ1-3; D possibly corresponds to TRBD1 (5 bases). The CDR3 loop spans 14 amino acids. V lost 1 base and J lost 1, with 6 bases in between. CDR1 is SGHRS, CDR2 YFSETQ, per germline. CDR3 sequence (DNA): TGCGCCAGCAGCTTGTCAGGGTCTGGAAACACCATATATTTT. It translates to CASSLSGSGNTIYF.

The CDR3 loop is CAWSVASSSYEQYF. The CDR3 nucleotides are TGTGCCTGGAGTGTAGCTAGCAGCTCCTACGAGCAGTACTTC. The chain joins TRBV30 to TRBJ2-7; a possible D gene is TRBD2 (5 bases). Trimming took off 0 bases at V and 0 bases at J, with 9 bases between the two ends. Germline CDR1 GTSNPN, CDR2 SVGIG (reference sequence). The CDR3 sequence is 14 residues long.

This chain connects TRBV6-1 to TRBJ1-1; D ambiguous. Trimming left V 8 bases short and J 5 bases short, with 15 bases between. Germline CDR1 and CDR2: MNHNS and SASEGT. The CDR3 is made up of 13 amino acids. The CDR3 region has the DNA TGTGCCAGCGGGGAGGAAATGGGAACTGAAGCTTTCTTT. Translating it yields CASGEEMGTEAFF.